This TCR beta chain was identified in a study of immune characterization of retroperitoneal liposarcoma. This CDR3 region has 11 residues. V was trimmed by 2 bases and J by 8 bases, leaving 4 bases between them. TCRdb used MiXCR to reprocess the PCR reads, holding one entry per CDR3 protein. The sample carries over 1,500 distinct CDR3 sequences, approximately 48% recorded once. The specimen was tumor tissue. The sequence derives from a female donor with retroperitoneal liposarcoma. The V call is TRBV12-3 or TRBV12-4, the J call TRBJ2-1; D remains ambiguous. CDR3 nucleotide sequence: TGTGCCAGCAGTTTAATGTATGAGCAGTTCTTC. The encoded protein is CASSLMYEQFF.